The present entry profiles one TCR beta chain with its context. The germline V gene has CDR1 SGHTA and CDR2 FQGNSA. Trimming at V came to 5 bases and at J to 7 bases, leaving 5 bases not matched to a gene. The length of the CDR3 is 13 residues. The assay was immunoSEQ multiplex PCR, and TCRdb's table has in-frame clones only and misses some. The data hold about 150,000 clones, with approximately 86% observed a single time. The sample belongs to a study of control samples from healthy donors and cancer patients. What was sequenced was blood. The source of this sequence is a man aged 18 to 30 in good health. The chain combines TRBV7-2 with TRBJ2-1, with TRBD2 matching 7 bases. The CDR3, as DNA: TGTGCCAGCAGCCAACTAGCGACAAATGAGCAGTTCTTC. Encoded protein: CASSQLATNEQFF.